This TCR beta chain stems from a study of blood T cell repertoires in COVID-19 (dated by TCRdb to about 2020). Describing the broader study: Samples from collaborators originated in the United States, Italy and Spain and spanned both the acute and convalescent phases of COVID-19. Sample metadata almost always included a de-identified subject ID, COVID-19 status, age in years and sex. Samples came from the ongoing ImmuneRACE study (first 160 participants) plus 1,254 subjects from 6 global collaborators. The prospective study material was composed of cDNA or gDNA derived from T cells, B-cell-depleted T cells, or PBMCs. Where available, HLA class I and class II types were obtained from metadata supplied by the sample provider rather than from assay-based typing. A freely available public database, intended as a resource for researchers studying the immune response to SARS-CoV-2, is where the repertoires were released. Subjects who had been exposed to COVID-19, were actively infected with it, or had recovered from it provided the deeply sampled blood TCRbeta repertoires that made up the dataset. The research as a whole found: The amount of clinical and demographic metadata varied by source and participant and was provided uncurated.

TCRbeta CDR3 regions were amplified from genomic DNA using the immunoSEQ Assay, a bias-controlled multiplex PCR. In the paper's pipeline: Nucleated cell counts per sample were estimated from amplification of reference gene primers within the assay. Sequence reads were collapsed and filtered to measure the absolute abundance of every unique TCRbeta CDR3 rearrangement. For each sample, productive Simpson clonality was calculated by taking the square root of Simpson's diversity index across productive rearrangements. TCRdb obtained this table from immuneACCESS and retained in-frame rearrangements with V and J assigned. These tables miss some clones; where compared with another copy, unresolved V genes account for less than half of the shortfall, and the remainder is unexplained. V, J and clone size were drawn from that table, and D and trimming were deduced from the DNA. The sample records 120,000 to 150,000 clones, roughly 88% of which are singletons. About 1.5% of the sample goes to the ten largest clones.

Note on this clone: Its antigen is still unknown. No quality values exist for individual bases; no much larger clone is one base distant.

Collaborating institutions collected whole blood in K2EDTA tubes following their own protocols. For TCRbeta analysis, collaborators shipped samples in one of three forms: frozen whole blood, isolated PBMCs, or DNA extracted from either of those sample types. The CDR3, cysteine through phenylalanine, is 16 amino acids long. The entry retains the CDR3 DNA only, 48 bases that are in frame from base 1. CDR1 and CDR2 were assigned from the germline V gene as SGHVS and FNYEAQ. V lost 1 base and J lost 5 bases; the stretch between them is 15 bases long. Material: peripheral blood. The V and J segments used are TRBV7-6 and TRBJ2-1; the D gene is possibly TRBD2, with 7 bases matching. The sequence came from a woman aged 60-75 years with acute or convalescent COVID-19. The CDR3: CASSLVVGGLDNEQFF. DNA sequence: TGTGCCAGCAGCTTAGTCGTGGGGGGGCTGGACAATGAGCAGTTCTTC.